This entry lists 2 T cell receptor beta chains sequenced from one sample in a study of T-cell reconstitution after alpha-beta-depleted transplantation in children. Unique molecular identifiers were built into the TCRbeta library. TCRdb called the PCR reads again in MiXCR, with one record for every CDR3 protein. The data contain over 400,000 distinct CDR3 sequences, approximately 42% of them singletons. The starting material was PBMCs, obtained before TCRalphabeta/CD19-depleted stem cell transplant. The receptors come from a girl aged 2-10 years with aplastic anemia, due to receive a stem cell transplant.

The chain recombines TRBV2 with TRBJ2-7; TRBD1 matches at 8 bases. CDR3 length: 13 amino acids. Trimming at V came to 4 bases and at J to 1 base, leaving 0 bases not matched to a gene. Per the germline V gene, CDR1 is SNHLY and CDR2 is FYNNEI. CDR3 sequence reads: CASSGDRSYEQYF. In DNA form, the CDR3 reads TGTGCCAGCAGTGGGGACAGGTCCTACGAGCAGTACTTC. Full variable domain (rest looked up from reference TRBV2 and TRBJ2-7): EPEVTQTPSHQVTQMGQEVILRCVPISNHLYFYWYRQILGQKVEFLVSFYNNEISEKSEIFDDQFSVERPDGSNFTLKIRSTKLEDSAMYFCASSGDRSYEQYFGPGTRLTVT.

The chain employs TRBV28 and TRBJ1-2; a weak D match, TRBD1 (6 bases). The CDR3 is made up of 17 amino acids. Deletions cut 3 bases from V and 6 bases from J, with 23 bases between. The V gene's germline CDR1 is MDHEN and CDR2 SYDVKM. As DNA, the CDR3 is TGTGCCAGCAGTTTGTCGACAGGCGGCGAAGTGGGGGATGGCTACACCTTC. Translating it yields CASSLSTGGEVGDGYTF.